The rows below give T cell receptor beta chains drawn from one sample of a study of cytomegalovirus exposure and HLA in healthy donors. TCRdb keeps only in-frame clones here, not all; method: immunoSEQ multiplex PCR. Altogether roughly 300,000 clones are present, approximately 88% being singletons, with the ten largest covering approximately 0.88%. The sample taken for sequencing was PBMCs. All receptors derive from a woman aged 18-29 years in good health and CMV-seronegative. Both conserved end residues are part of each CDR3. Each record gives: D gene, V gene, J gene, CDR3 protein. The D gene is left open where the match is weak.

TRBD2,TRBV14,TRBJ2-3,CASSLSGNTDTQYF
NA,TRBV29-1,TRBJ2-1,CSVDIGSSYNEQFF
NA,TRBV6-5,TRBJ1-2,CASRYLGQRDGYTF
TRBD1,TRBV2,TRBJ2-1,CASRVGWGQGYNEQFF
TRBD1,TRBV13,TRBJ2-3,CASSPGTGEYPDTQYF
TRBD2,TRBV27,TRBJ2-7,CASSQRLAGGPIFHEQYF
NA,TRBV9,TRBJ2-3,CASSEGGSTDTQYF
NA,TRBV5-1,TRBJ2-2,CASSLVVMTGELFF
NA,TRBV11-1,TRBJ2-7,CASSLGDTAYEQYF
NA,TRBV4-2,TRBJ2-6,CASSQDPGRSGANVLTF
TRBD2,TRBV5-6,TRBJ2-3,CASRQAGSTDTQYF
TRBD1,TRBV25-1,TRBJ1-5,CASSSDRVGQPQHF
NA,TRBV9,TRBJ2-3,CASSVGSRAGSRTDTQYF
TRBD2,TRBV2,TRBJ2-1,CASSPPGTRGEHEQFF
TRBD2,TRBV29-1,TRBJ2-2,CSVEGTGGPNDGELFF
TRBD1,TRBV11-2,TRBJ2-7,CASSSGTGAVYEQYF
TRBD1,TRBV18,TRBJ1-2,CASSPRDSHNYGYTF
TRBD1,TRBV25-1,TRBJ1-2,CASSPVDRGLGGYTF
TRBD1,TRBV5-1,TRBJ1-6,CASSLEGQGALSLHF
TRBD1,TRBV7-2,TRBJ1-2,CASRRQGAEGYTF
NA,TRBV6-5,TRBJ2-1,CASRGGYLNEQFF
TRBD2,TRBV25-1,TRBJ2-3,CASSPRAGERDTQYF
TRBD1,TRBV7-2,TRBJ2-6,CASSHRSQTGATNVLTF
NA,TRBV9,TRBJ2-2,CASSVVAGPPPGELFF
TRBD2,TRBV4-1,TRBJ2-1,CASSPLPSGSDEQFF
NA,TRBV4-1,TRBJ2-2,CASSHARTGTLNTGELFF
TRBD1,TRBV18,TRBJ2-5,CASSPPLQGNQETQYF
TRBD1,TRBV7-3,TRBJ1-2,CASSVGQGANYGYTF
NA,TRBV5-1,TRBJ2-1,CASSFTRNRVGEQFF
NA,TRBV4-3,TRBJ1-2,CASSQGAQGYGYTF
TRBD1,TRBV5-1,TRBJ2-3,CASSLGQSTDTQYF
NA,TRBV28,TRBJ2-7,CASSPARETYEQYF
NA,TRBV10-3,TRBJ1-2,CAISDLGGYGYTF
NA,TRBV19,TRBJ2-1,CASSLGGVPGNEQFF
TRBD2,TRBV29-1,TRBJ2-1,CSVEVEGLVYEQFF
NA,TRBV19,TRBJ1-4,CASIPRAGLPNEKLFF
TRBD1,TRBV5-6,TRBJ1-2,CASSFRDSGTGDSIYGYTF
NA,TRBV18,TRBJ1-2,CASSPLTGDSNYGYTF
NA,TRBV15,TRBJ1-5,CATSSLNQPQHF
TRBD1,TRBV7-8,TRBJ1-1,CASSSRRTGPTAEAFF
TRBD1,TRBV15,TRBJ1-2,CATSRRQGATYGYTF